This TCR beta chain was identified in a study of blood T cell repertoires in COVID-19. The CDR3 length is 15 residues. Germline V gene sequence: CDR1 MDHEN, CDR2 SYDVKM. V was pared by 4 bases and J by 3 bases, with 16 bases between. The table came from immunoSEQ multiplex PCR; TCRdb's copy has only in-frame clones and leaves some out. The repertoire holds approximately 490,000 clones, with 80% to 90% as singletons. Participants were aged about 18 to 100 years from approximately 24 US areas. This clonotype was sampled from a woman in her sixties or seventies who had recovered from COVID-19. Sequenced input: PBMCs or T cells enriched from blood (not recorded which). The chain carries TRBV28 and TRBJ2-7; tentatively, D is TRBD1 (5 bases). The CDR3 region is CASSSQGLGHYEQYF. CDR3 DNA sequence: TGTGCCAGCAGTTCCCAGGGATTAGGGCACTACGAGCAGTACTTC.